This T cell receptor beta chain appears in the sequencing data of a study of metastatic and nonmetastatic thyroid tumors. Study context: For malignant and benign thyroid patients, tumor or nodule tissue and blood were the sources whose repertoires were compared.

The CDR3 totals 17 residues. Germline lookup yields CDR1 MDHEN and CDR2 SYDVKM. Trimming cost V 3 bases and J 0 bases; bases outside gene matches: 6. TCRdb used MiXCR to call clones anew from the PCR reads. The table lists tens of thousands of clones, 25% to 30% of them singletons. This clone has a handful of counts. Thyroid surgery was performed in patients who had received no treatment beforehand. The V call is TRBV28, the J call TRBJ2-2, with 8 nucleotides matching TRBD1. Sequenced input: blood. The receptor's source is a female donor with papillary thyroid cancer or a benign thyroid nodule (not recorded which). Some clones in this sample may be carry-over from other donors' samples. For the CDR3, the DNA is TGTGCCAGCAGTTTGGGAGGACAGGGCACGAACACCGGGGAGCTGTTTTTT. Translation: CASSLGGQGTNTGELFF. The full variable domain, its missing parts supplied by reference TRBV28 and TRBJ2-2, is DVKVTQSSRYLVKRTGEKVFLECVQDMDHENMFWYRQDPGLGLRLIYFSYDVKMKEKGDIPEGYSVSREKKERFSLILESASTNQTSMYLCASSLGGQGTNTGELFFGEGSRLTVL.